This T cell receptor beta chain was recovered during a study of T cell responses to AZD1222 COVID-19 vaccine. Turning to the study itself: Analyses pooled second doses at about 4 or about 12 weeks. Regarding the study as a whole: Donors were largely white British and mainly female; clonal diversity was possibly underestimated.

Profiling relied on immunoSEQ multiplex PCR, and the TCRdb table lists in-frame clones only, not all of them. The data show some 140,000 clones, more than 90% seen once. The V end lost 4 bases, the J end lost 0 bases, and 20 bases lay between the germline ends. There are 17 residues in the CDR3. Germline lookup yields CDR1 SGHDT and CDR2 YYEEEE. On this clone itself: Its specificity is not known.

Sequenced here: peripheral blood, sampled on day 0 of AZD1222 vaccination. The genes are TRBV5-6 and TRBJ2-7; D might be TRBD1 or TRBD2, each matching 6 bases. This clonotype originated in an adult in good health. The CDR3 reads CASSPTTGETSSYEQYF. CDR3 nucleotides: TGTGCCAGCAGCCCGACGACAGGCGAGACTAGCTCCTACGAGCAGTACTTC.